The 28 T cell receptor beta chains reported below all come from one sample, sequenced in a study of CD8+CD57+ T cells in acquired aplastic anemia. Profiling that covered TCR beta VDJ and CDR3 relied on genomic DNA as its template. TCRdb independently ran MiXCR on the reads; one entry per CDR3 protein. The sample holds about 40,000 distinct CDR3 sequences, 60% to 70% seen once. Sequencing involved patients with CD8+CD57+ cell expansion previously shown by flow cytometry. The material sequenced was sorted CD4+, CD8+, or CD8+CD57+ T cells (not recorded which) from PBMCs. These receptors came from a human donor with aplastic anemia.

At least ten counts were recorded for this clonotype. The chain combines TRBV2 with TRBJ2-7, with unresolved D. The CDR3 has 13 amino acids. The germline V gene has CDR1 SNHLY and CDR2 FYNNEI. Trimming left V 2 bases short and J 3 bases short, with 8 bases between. CDR3 region: CASSETGLYEQYF. In DNA form, the CDR3 reads TGTGCCAGCAGTGAAACCGGCCTCTACGAGCAGTACTTC.

The chain combines TRBV7-2 with TRBJ2-7; 7 nucleotides agree with TRBD1. The germline V gene encodes CDR1 SGHTA and CDR2 FQGNSA. CDR3 length: 13 amino acids. The V and J ends lost 6 bases and 3 bases, in that order; junction bases with no gene match: 5. Here the CDR3 reads CASSRDRSYEQYF. The CDR3 DNA follows: TGTGCCAGCAGTCGGGACAGAAGCTACGAGCAGTACTTC.

To note about this clonotype: Its ends do not fully match the called genes, so a read error is possible. This sequence joins TRBV7-6 and TRBJ2-7, with D perhaps matching TRBD1 (5 bases). Per germline, CDR1 SGHVS and CDR2 FNYEAQ. This CDR3 region has 13 residues. The chain's CDR3 is CAGSLERGTEQYF. The CDR3 coding sequence is TGTGCCGGCAGCTTAGAAAGGGGCACTGAGCAGTACTTC.

Turning to this clonotype: This CDR3 fails to terminate in the conserved phenylalanine or tryptophan, so it likely reflects a read error. The chain couples TRBV25-1 to TRBJ2-1, with 7 bases fitting TRBD2. The germline gives CDR1 MGHDK, CDR2 SYGVNS. The V gene end was trimmed by 5 bases and the J gene end by 9 bases; junction bases not matched to a gene: 1. The CDR3 length is 11 residues. The DNA of the CDR3 is TGTGCCAGCAGTCCGGGGGGTGAGCAGTTCGTC. This translates into CASSPGGEQFV.

This clonotype came up many times. The chain uses TRBV27 and TRBJ2-5, with D unclear. Germline V lookup: CDR1 MNHEY, CDR2 SMNVEV (reference sequence). This CDR3 region has 12 residues. V lost 3 bases and J 2 bases, leaving 4 bases between the germline ends. CDR3: CASSLEQETQYF. CDR3 coding DNA: TGTGCCAGCAGTTTGGAGCAAGAGACCCAGTACTTC.

The rearrangement joins TRBV7-9 to TRBJ2-6; no clear D gene. The CDR3 is 11 residues long. CDR1 is SEHNR, CDR2 FQNEAQ, per germline (reference sequence). V dropped 5 bases and J dropped 11 bases, with 7 bases sitting between them. CDR3 in DNA: TGTGCCAGCAGCCCCCACGACGTCCTGACTTTC. Amino acids: CASSPHDVLTF.

This chain uses TRBV6-4 with TRBJ2-7; D is undetermined. Germline lookup yields CDR1 MRHNA and CDR2 SNTAGT. With 2 bases removed from V and 2 bases from J, the gap between germline ends came to 13 bases. The length of the CDR3 is 15 residues. CDR3 region: CASSDEAARPYEQYF. The CDR3, as DNA: TGTGCCAGCAGTGACGAGGCGGCCAGGCCCTACGAGCAGTACTTC.

The genes are TRBV5-4 and TRBJ2-1; no firm D call. The V end was cut by 0 bases, the J end by 2 bases, with 9 bases between. CDR3 length equals 15 residues. Germline assignment: CDR1 SGHNT and CDR2 YYREEE (reference sequence). Here the CDR3 DNA reads TGTGCCAGCAGCTTGGCCGCACAACCCTACAATGAGCAGTTCTTC. Its translation is CASSLAAQPYNEQFF.

This rearrangement joins TRBV2 to TRBJ1-2; 8 positions match TRBD1. Unmatched junction bases numbered 7, after V lost 4 bases and J lost 12 bases. The CDR3 covers 12 residues. The germline V gene encodes CDR1 SNHLY and CDR2 FYNNEI. CDR3 nucleotides: TGTGCCAGCAGTGGGACAGGGTTTGGAAACACCTTC. It translates to CASSGTGFGNTF.

The CDR3 DNA reads TGTGCCAGCGAAGGGCGGGAACGGGAAGATACGCAGTATTTT. This sequence encodes CASEGREREDTQYF. The chain employs TRBV2 and TRBJ2-3; D might be TRBD2 (6 bases). V was cut by 8 bases and J by 5 bases, with 17 bases left in between. There are 14 residues in the CDR3. CDR1 and CDR2 from the germline V gene are SNHLY and FYNNEI.

The chain combines TRBV19 with TRBJ1-4; TRBD1 agrees at 8 bases. The CDR3 length is 15 residues. V trimming: 7 bases; J trimming: 8 bases; junction bases outside the gene matches: 12. CDR1 is LNHDA and CDR2 is SQIVND in the germline V gene (reference sequence). The CDR3 reads CASIAGQGVGEKLFF. CDR3 sequence (DNA): TGTGCCAGTATAGCAGGACAGGGCGTGGGAGAAAAACTGTTTTTT.

The table lists this clonotype with many counts. The chain uses TRBV7-9 and TRBJ2-7, with 12 bases fitting TRBD2. Germline V lookup: CDR1 SEHNR, CDR2 FQNEAQ (reference sequence). Trimming cost V 11 bases and J 0 bases; bases outside gene matches: 14. The CDR3 is made up of 17 amino acids. Here the CDR3 reads CAVRTSGAPGTSYEQYF. DNA for the CDR3: TGTGCCGTACGGACTAGCGGGGCACCGGGGACCTCCTACGAGCAGTACTTC.

In this sample, this clonotype turned up many times. The chain uses TRBV19 and TRBJ1-1, with D unclear. V was shortened by 4 bases and J by 1 base, with 13 bases between the two germline ends. CDR1 LNHDA and CDR2 SQIVND come from the germline V gene (reference sequence). CDR3 size: 15 residues. DNA for the CDR3: TGTGCCAGTAGTAGCTTCGGGCAGCAGAACACTGAAGCTTTCTTT. Residues: CASSSFGQQNTEAFF.

Notes on this clonotype: The conserved phenylalanine or tryptophan normally closing the CDR3 is absent here, so this likely arose from a read error. V usage is TRBV2 and J usage is TRBJ1-1, with D unresolved. The V and J ends lost 6 bases and 4 bases respectively, with 15 bases between them. The CDR3 totals 14 residues. In germline, CDR1 is SNHLY, CDR2 FYNNEI. As DNA, the CDR3 is TGTGCCAGCAGCTTAGAGCTGGGGAGCACTGAAGCTTTCTCT. Translation gives CASSLELGSTEAFS.

This sequence joins TRBV6-1 and TRBJ1-3; weak D call: TRBD1 (5 bases). Germline-derived CDR1 and CDR2 are MNHNS and SASEGT. This CDR3 has 16 amino acids. Trimming took 2 bases from V and 0 from J, leaving 11 bases between them. CDR3 sequence reads: CASSEIGDLSGNTIYF. The CDR3 DNA is TGTGCCAGCAGTGAAATAGGGGACCTCTCTGGAAACACCATATATTTT.

On this clonotype: One junction end does not reproduce the germline sequence, and a read error may be involved. This chain connects TRBV6-1 to TRBJ2-2; the D gene is possibly TRBD1 (6 bases). This CDR3 contains 18 residues. CDR1 is MNHNS, CDR2 SASEGT, per germline. The CDR3 region has the DNA TGTGCCAGCAGCCCGGGACACCGGGCGTTATTTTCAGTGGGGGAGCTGCTTTTT. Encoded protein: CASSPGHRALFSVGELLF.

This chain links TRBV5-8 with TRBJ2-7; D is unresolved. Germline V lookup: CDR1 SGHTS, CDR2 YDEGEE. Between the trimmed V and J ends, which lost 7 bases and 3 bases, there was a span of 8 bases. CDR3 length equals 11 residues. CDR3 loop: CASAPIYEQYF. The CDR3 DNA follows: TGTGCCAGCGCGCCTATCTACGAGCAGTACTTC.

Worth noting for this clonotype: A much larger clonotype is one base distant, so this may be a read error. The V call is TRBV5-5, the J call TRBJ1-1, with D possibly being TRBD1 (5 bases). The CDR3 runs 14 residues. Per germline, CDR1 SGHKS and CDR2 YYEKEE (reference sequence). The CDR3: CVSSTWTSKTEAFF. DNA for the CDR3: TGTGTCAGCAGCACCTGGACAAGTAAGACTGAAGCTTTCTTT.

The J gene is TRBJ1-6, the V gene TRBV7-2; D remains unclear. Germline-derived CDR1 and CDR2 are SGHTA and FQGNSA. This CDR3 is 17 amino acids long. Trimming left V 0 bases short and J 5 bases short, with 14 bases between. CDR3 region: CASSLAGRRADNSPLHF. As DNA, the CDR3 is TGTGCCAGCAGCTTAGCTGGACGGCGCGCAGATAATTCACCCCTCCACTTT. The full variable domain, with the rest looked up from reference TRBV7-2 and TRBJ1-6, is GAGVSQSPSNKVTEKGKDVELRCDPISGHTALYWYRQSLGQGLEFLIYFQGNSAPDKSGLPSDRFSAERTGGSVSTLTIQRTQQEDSAVYLCASSLAGRRADNSPLHFGNGTRLTVT.

This chain connects TRBV5-1 to TRBJ1-6; no clear D. The CDR3 covers 9 residues. CDR1 is SGHRS, CDR2 YFSETQ, per germline. V lost 4 bases and J lost 11, with 1 base in between. The CDR3 DNA reads TGCGCCAGCAGCCCACCCCTCCACTTT. It specifies CASSPPLHF.

This clonotype was counted only a few times. This rearrangement joins TRBV15 to TRBJ2-7; D remains unclear. Trimming took 0 bases from V and 11 from J, leaving 14 bases between them. Looked up from germline, CDR1 is LNHNV and CDR2 is YYDKDF (reference sequence). The CDR3 has 13 amino acids. The DNA for the CDR3 is TGTGCCACCAGCAGAGATCCCCCCGGAAACAAGTACTTC. This sequence encodes CATSRDPPGNKYF.

V and J are TRBV7-2 and TRBJ1-1; no definite D call. Trimming left V 5 bases short and J 2 bases short, with 9 bases between. The CDR3 is made up of 13 amino acids. Germline CDR1 is SGHTA and CDR2 is FQGNSA. DNA of the CDR3: TGTGCCAGCAGCCAGACAATTAACACTGAAGCTTTCTTT. Protein product: CASSQTINTEAFF.

The J gene is TRBJ1-1, the V gene TRBV19, with 11 bases aligning to TRBD1. The V gene end was trimmed by 6 bases and the J gene end by 4 bases; junction bases not matched to a gene: 4. CDR1 is LNHDA and CDR2 is SQIVND in the germline V gene (reference sequence). This CDR3 contains 14 residues. The DNA for the CDR3 is TGTGCCAGTAGCGGGACAGGGGGAGTCACTGAAGCTTTCTTT. Translated, it gives CASSGTGGVTEAFF.

This sequence joins TRBV2 and TRBJ2-7; the D gene is possibly TRBD1 (6 bases). Trimming took 8 bases from V and 0 from J, leaving 14 bases between them. The CDR3 has 14 residues. The germline CDR1 and CDR2 sequences are SNHLY and FYNNEI. The CDR3 reads CASRLTGLSYEQYF. CDR3 in DNA: TGTGCCAGCCGGCTGACAGGACTCTCCTACGAGCAGTACTTC.

This chain uses TRBV29-1 with TRBJ2-3; TRBD1 agrees at 7 bases. The CDR3 extends over 13 amino acids. Germline V gives CDR1 SQVTM, CDR2 ANQGSEA. Trimming at V came to 7 bases and at J to 4 bases, leaving 8 bases not matched to a gene. This chain's CDR3 is CSAKTGSADTQYF. The DNA of the CDR3 is TGCAGCGCAAAGACAGGGTCAGCAGATACGCAGTATTTT.

This chain connects TRBV7-2 to TRBJ1-6; D perhaps matches TRBD1 (5 bases). V was trimmed by 2 bases and J by 5 bases, leaving 10 bases between them. Germline assignment: CDR1 SGHTA and CDR2 FQGNSA. This CDR3 region has 15 residues. CDR3 nucleotides: TGTGCCAGCAGCTTATCGGGGACTAATAATTCACCCCTCCACTTT. Protein: CASSLSGTNNSPLHF.

The rearrangement links TRBV25-1 to TRBJ1-6; 10 bases align to TRBD1. Trimming at V came to 2 bases and at J to 7 bases, leaving 14 bases not matched to a gene. The CDR3 is 19 residues long. From germline, CDR1 is MGHDK and CDR2 SYGVNS. CDR3 sequence (DNA): TGTGCCAGCAGTGAAAGTATCGGCGGGACAGGGGCGGGGAATTCACCCCTCCACTTT. This codes for CASSESIGGTGAGNSPLHF.

This clonotype was found a few times. The chain uses TRBV7-6 and TRBJ2-7; D is unclear. Trimming removed 2 bases at V and 4 bases at J, with 9 bases between. The CDR3 runs 13 residues. Germline-derived CDR1 and CDR2 are SGHVS and FNYEAQ. Here the CDR3 reads CASSLNRRYEQYF. The CDR3 nucleotides read TGTGCCAGCAGCTTAAACCGCCGGTACGAGCAGTACTTC.